Listed below are T cell receptor beta chains from one sample, sequenced in a study of cytomegalovirus exposure and HLA in healthy donors. Sequenced by immunoSEQ multiplex PCR; TCRdb stores in-frame clones only, minus some. The table has under 130,000 clones, about 59% seen once. The specimen sequenced was PBMCs. These receptors were taken from a man between 25 and 39 years old in good health and CMV-seropositive. Both conserved end residues are part of each CDR3. The D gene is left open where the match is weak. Only some rows state a clone size, as once, few, many or a class for expanded clones.

v_call: TRBV5-1
j_call: TRBJ1-6
d_call: TRBD1
clone_size: .
cdr3_aa: CASSSGQGGDSPLHF
cdr3_nt: TGCGCCAGCAGCTCAGGACAGGGTGGAGATTCACCCCTCCACTTT

v_call: TRBV11-2
j_call: TRBJ2-2
d_call: .
clone_size: .
cdr3_aa: CASSSISLRVRFPGELFF
cdr3_nt: TGTGCCAGCAGCTCTATCTCCCTGAGGGTTCGTTTCCCCGGGGAGCTGTTTTTT

v_call: TRBV5-1
j_call: TRBJ2-1
d_call: TRBD1
clone_size: once
cdr3_aa: CASSLRDRDYNEQFF
cdr3_nt: TGCGCCAGCAGCTTAAGGGACAGGGACTACAATGAGCAGTTCTTC

v_call: TRBV2
j_call: TRBJ2-2
d_call: TRBD1
clone_size: .
cdr3_aa: CASSLPGTGAPGELFF
cdr3_nt: TGTGCCAGCAGTTTACCCGGGACAGGGGCCCCCGGGGAGCTGTTTTTT

v_call: TRBV7-2
j_call: TRBJ2-5
d_call: .
clone_size: .
cdr3_aa: CASSPGFQETQYF
cdr3_nt: TGTGCCAGCAGCCCCGGGTTCCAAGAGACCCAGTACTTC

v_call: TRBV6-4
j_call: TRBJ2-1
d_call: TRBD1
clone_size: .
cdr3_aa: CASSVLPGQGAHEQFF
cdr3_nt: TGTGCCAGCAGTGTCCTACCGGGACAGGGGGCCCATGAGCAGTTCTTC

v_call: TRBV5-4
j_call: TRBJ2-7
d_call: TRBD1
clone_size: .
cdr3_aa: CASSHQTGGSYEQYF
cdr3_nt: TGTGCCAGCAGCCACCAGACAGGGGGTTCTTACGAGCAGTACTTC

v_call: TRBV11-3
j_call: TRBJ1-1
d_call: TRBD1
clone_size: .
cdr3_aa: CASSLEDRVGVRTEAFF
cdr3_nt: TGTGCCAGCAGCTTAGAGGACAGGGTGGGAGTGCGGACTGAAGCTTTCTTT

v_call: TRBV19
j_call: TRBJ2-3
d_call: .
clone_size: .
cdr3_aa: CASSIALHRSSDTQYF
cdr3_nt: TGTGCCAGTAGTATAGCCCTTCATAGGAGTTCAGATACGCAGTATTTT

v_call: TRBV27
j_call: TRBJ2-1
d_call: .
clone_size: .
cdr3_aa: CASSLSAAGVAYNEQFF
cdr3_nt: TGTGCCAGCAGTTTATCGGCCGCAGGGGTGGCCTACAATGAGCAGTTCTTC

v_call: TRBV5-1
j_call: TRBJ2-5
d_call: TRBD2
clone_size: .
cdr3_aa: CASSLAGWETQYF
cdr3_nt: TGCGCCAGCAGCTTAGCGGGGTGGGAGACCCAGTACTTC

v_call: TRBV25-1
j_call: TRBJ1-2
d_call: .
clone_size: .
cdr3_aa: CASSALGRRGYGYTF
cdr3_nt: TGTGCCAGCAGTGCCCTAGGAAGAAGGGGTTATGGCTACACCTTC

v_call: TRBV10-3
j_call: TRBJ2-7
d_call: .
clone_size: few
cdr3_aa: CAIRQAGKSSYEQYF
cdr3_nt: TGTGCCATCAGGCAAGCGGGCAAGAGCTCCTACGAGCAGTACTTC

v_call: TRBV2
j_call: TRBJ1-6
d_call: .
clone_size: .
cdr3_aa: CASAPEQLSSPLHF
cdr3_nt: TGTGCCAGCGCTCCGGAGCAGTTGAGTTCACCCCTCCACTTT

v_call: TRBV19
j_call: TRBJ1-1
d_call: .
clone_size: .
cdr3_aa: CASSSVPNTEAFF
cdr3_nt: TGTGCCAGTAGTTCCGTCCCGAACACTGAAGCTTTCTTT

v_call: TRBV9
j_call: TRBJ2-5
d_call: .
clone_size: .
cdr3_aa: CASSPWGDGQETQYF
cdr3_nt: TGTGCCAGCAGCCCCTGGGGGGACGGCCAAGAGACCCAGTACTTC

v_call: TRBV9
j_call: TRBJ1-1
d_call: .
clone_size: few
cdr3_aa: CASSVAQGTEAFF
cdr3_nt: TGCGCCAGCAGCGTAGCTCAGGGAACTGAAGCTTTCTTT

v_call: TRBV2
j_call: TRBJ1-5
d_call: TRBD1
clone_size: once
cdr3_aa: CASSRDRGANQPQHF
cdr3_nt: TGTGCCAGCAGTAGAGACAGGGGTGCCAATCAGCCCCAGCATTTT

v_call: TRBV7-2
j_call: TRBJ2-7
d_call: .
clone_size: few
cdr3_aa: CASSYRTGAYEQYF
cdr3_nt: TGTGCCAGCAGCTACCGGACGGGGGCCTACGAGCAGTACTTC

v_call: TRBV5-1
j_call: TRBJ2-6
d_call: .
clone_size: .
cdr3_aa: CASSLTGMSGANVLTF
cdr3_nt: TGCGCCAGCAGCTTGACAGGGATGAGTGGGGCCAACGTCCTGACTTTC

v_call: TRBV2
j_call: TRBJ2-5
d_call: TRBD1
clone_size: .
cdr3_aa: CASSVGLQAGGLQETQYF
cdr3_nt: TGTGCCAGCAGTGTTGGACTCCAGGCAGGGGGTCTACAAGAGACCCAGTACTTC

v_call: TRBV30
j_call: TRBJ1-2
d_call: TRBD1
clone_size: .
cdr3_aa: CAWSWGQPNYGYTF
cdr3_nt: TGTGCCTGGAGTTGGGGACAGCCCAACTATGGCTACACCTTC

v_call: TRBV6-5
j_call: TRBJ2-4
d_call: TRBD2
clone_size: .
cdr3_aa: CASRAGGAKNIQYF
cdr3_nt: TGTGCCAGCAGAGCGGGGGGAGCCAAAAACATTCAGTACTTC

v_call: TRBV19
j_call: TRBJ2-1
d_call: TRBD2
clone_size: .
cdr3_aa: CASGRLAGFYNEQFF
cdr3_nt: TGTGCCAGTGGACGACTAGCGGGATTCTACAATGAGCAGTTCTTC

v_call: TRBV5-1
j_call: TRBJ1-4
d_call: TRBD1
clone_size: few
cdr3_aa: CASSPDRGAEKLFF
cdr3_nt: TGCGCCAGCAGCCCCGACAGGGGTGCTGAAAAACTGTTTTTT

v_call: TRBV5-4
j_call: TRBJ2-2
d_call: .
clone_size: few
cdr3_aa: CASSLRQAPNTGELFF
cdr3_nt: TGTGCCAGCAGCTTGAGACAGGCCCCGAACACCGGGGAGCTGTTTTTT

v_call: TRBV7-9
j_call: TRBJ2-2
d_call: .
clone_size: .
cdr3_aa: CASSLVLPNTGELFF
cdr3_nt: TGTGCCAGCAGCTTAGTACTACCCAACACCGGGGAGCTGTTTTTT

v_call: TRBV4-1
j_call: TRBJ2-3
d_call: TRBD2
clone_size: .
cdr3_aa: CASSQGSGGELGTQYF
cdr3_nt: TGCGCCAGCAGCCAAGGTAGCGGGGGGGAGTTGGGTACGCAGTATTTT

v_call: TRBV4-1
j_call: TRBJ2-1
d_call: .
clone_size: .
cdr3_aa: CASSQDSKTGQFF
cdr3_nt: TGCGCCAGCAGCCAAGATAGTAAAACCGGGCAGTTCTTC

v_call: TRBV4-1
j_call: TRBJ1-2
d_call: TRBD1
clone_size: .
cdr3_aa: CASSQAVPGTGMSWGYTF
cdr3_nt: TGCGCCAGCAGCCAAGCCGTTCCCGGGACAGGGATGTCGTGGGGCTACACCTTC

v_call: TRBV5-1
j_call: TRBJ1-6
d_call: TRBD1
clone_size: .
cdr3_aa: CASSLRGQGGSPLHF
cdr3_nt: TGCGCCAGCAGCTTGAGGGGACAGGGGGGATCACCCCTCCACTTT

v_call: TRBV6-5
j_call: TRBJ1-2
d_call: .
clone_size: .
cdr3_aa: CASSYSRGAYGYTF
cdr3_nt: TGTGCCAGCAGTTACTCGAGAGGCGCCTATGGCTACACCTTC

v_call: TRBV5-1
j_call: TRBJ2-1
d_call: TRBD2
clone_size: .
cdr3_aa: CASSLAPGGLHEQFF
cdr3_nt: TGCGCCAGCAGCTTGGCTCCGGGGGGGCTTCATGAGCAGTTCTTC

v_call: TRBV6-6
j_call: TRBJ1-6
d_call: .
clone_size: .
cdr3_aa: CASILEVKTLHF
cdr3_nt: TGTGCCAGCATTTTAGAGGTGAAGACCCTCCACTTT

v_call: TRBV27
j_call: TRBJ1-5
d_call: .
clone_size: .
cdr3_aa: CASSATGSSGNQPQHF
cdr3_nt: TGTGCCAGCAGTGCCACAGGGTCATCGGGCAATCAGCCCCAGCATTTT

v_call: TRBV7-2
j_call: TRBJ2-4
d_call: TRBD2
clone_size: .
cdr3_aa: CASSSSTSWGIQYF
cdr3_nt: TGTGCCAGCAGCTCGTCGACTAGCTGGGGCATTCAGTACTTC

v_call: TRBV6-6
j_call: TRBJ1-1
d_call: TRBD1
clone_size: .
cdr3_aa: CASSPTTGTRTEAFF
cdr3_nt: TGTGCCAGCAGTCCTACGACAGGGACCCGCACTGAAGCTTTCTTT

v_call: TRBV7-7
j_call: TRBJ2-1
d_call: TRBD2
clone_size: .
cdr3_aa: CASSSGGGQFF
cdr3_nt: TGTGCTAGCAGCTCCGGGGGGGGGCAGTTCTTC

v_call: TRBV5-4
j_call: TRBJ1-2
d_call: TRBD1
clone_size: .
cdr3_aa: CASSATGDDGYTF
cdr3_nt: TGTGCCAGCAGCGCGACAGGGGATGATGGCTACACCTTC

v_call: TRBV5-4
j_call: TRBJ2-5
d_call: .
clone_size: once
cdr3_aa: CASGELAGAETQYF
cdr3_nt: TGTGCCAGCGGGGAATTGGCGGGCGCAGAGACCCAGTACTTC

v_call: TRBV6-5
j_call: TRBJ1-5
d_call: .
clone_size: .
cdr3_aa: CASSYGPPGGNQPQHF
cdr3_nt: TGTGCCAGCAGTTACGGCCCCCCGGGAGGGAATCAGCCCCAGCATTTT

v_call: TRBV19
j_call: TRBJ2-7
d_call: .
clone_size: .
cdr3_aa: CASSWTELEGEQYF
cdr3_nt: TGTGCCAGTAGTTGGACAGAGCTCGAGGGGGAGCAGTACTTC

v_call: TRBV10-1
j_call: TRBJ2-7
d_call: .
clone_size: once
cdr3_aa: CASSETDYEQYF
cdr3_nt: TGCGCCAGCAGTGAGACAGACTACGAGCAGTACTTC

v_call: TRBV7-6
j_call: TRBJ2-1
d_call: TRBD2
clone_size: .
cdr3_aa: CASSLTGGPYNEQFF
cdr3_nt: TGTGCCAGCAGCTTAACGGGGGGGCCCTACAATGAGCAGTTCTTC

v_call: TRBV6-1
j_call: TRBJ2-5
d_call: .
clone_size: .
cdr3_aa: CASSEAGQGIETQYF
cdr3_nt: TGTGCCAGCAGTGAAGCTGGGCAGGGGATAGAGACCCAGTACTTC

v_call: TRBV5-1
j_call: TRBJ2-3
d_call: .
clone_size: .
cdr3_aa: CASVRALPGTDTQYF
cdr3_nt: TGCGCCAGCGTAAGAGCCCTTCCCGGCACAGATACGCAGTATTTT

v_call: TRBV7-2
j_call: TRBJ1-5
d_call: TRBD1
clone_size: .
cdr3_aa: CASSQGQGSWQPQHF
cdr3_nt: TGTGCCAGCAGTCAAGGACAGGGCTCTTGGCAGCCCCAGCATTTT

v_call: TRBV4-1
j_call: TRBJ1-2
d_call: .
clone_size: .
cdr3_aa: CASSQDRVDYGYTF
cdr3_nt: TGCGCCAGCAGCCAAGACAGGGTAGACTATGGCTACACCTTC

v_call: TRBV11-2
j_call: TRBJ1-4
d_call: TRBD1
clone_size: .
cdr3_aa: CASSPGQGAEKLFF
cdr3_nt: TGTGCCAGCAGCCCGGGACAGGGGGCAGAAAAACTGTTTTTT